This T cell receptor beta chain appears in the sequencing data of a study of T-cell memory formation after mild COVID-19. Turning to the study itself: TCR clusters mostly belonged to single donors. Study-wide results and caveats: Several responding clones turned up in pre-infection memory, indicating that cross-reactive memory may have taken part. Shrinking CD4+ clones were chiefly CM and EM; CD8+ ones were chiefly EMRA.

Each CDR3 protein gets one entry after TCRdb re-called the 5' RACE reads with MiXCR. This sample has tens of thousands of distinct CDR3 sequences, with 7% to 8% found just once. Note on this clonotype: The antigen is unknown.

The germline gives CDR1 ENHRY, CDR2 SYGVKD. The ends were cut back, 8 bases at V and 1 base at J, with 17 bases in the middle. CDR3 length: 16 amino acids. The sample taken for sequencing was PBMCs or a T cell subset sorted from them (not recorded which). This sequence joins TRBV10-3 and TRBJ2-2, with D unclear. The receptor was derived from a young man who had mild COVID-19 (a few samples of this study predate the infection). Cell type and time point are not known. The CDR3 nucleotides are TGTGCCATCGGAGAGGTCGCGAGATTGAACACCGGGGAGCTGTTTTTT. Protein product: CAIGEVARLNTGELFF.